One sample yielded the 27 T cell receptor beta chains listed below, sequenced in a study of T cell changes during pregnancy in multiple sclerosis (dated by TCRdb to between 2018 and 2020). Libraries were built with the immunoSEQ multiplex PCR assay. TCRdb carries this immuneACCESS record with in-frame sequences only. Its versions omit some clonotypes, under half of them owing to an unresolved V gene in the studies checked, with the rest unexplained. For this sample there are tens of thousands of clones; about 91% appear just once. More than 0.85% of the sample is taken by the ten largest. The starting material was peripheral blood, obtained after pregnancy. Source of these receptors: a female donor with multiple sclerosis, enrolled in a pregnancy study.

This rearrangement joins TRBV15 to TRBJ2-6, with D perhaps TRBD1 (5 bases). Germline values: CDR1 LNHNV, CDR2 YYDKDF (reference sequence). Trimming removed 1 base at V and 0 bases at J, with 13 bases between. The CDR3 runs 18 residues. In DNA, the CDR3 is TGTGCCACCAGCAGAGGCAGGGATTGGATCTCTGGGGCCAACGTCCTGACTTTC. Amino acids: CATSRGRDWISGANVLTF.

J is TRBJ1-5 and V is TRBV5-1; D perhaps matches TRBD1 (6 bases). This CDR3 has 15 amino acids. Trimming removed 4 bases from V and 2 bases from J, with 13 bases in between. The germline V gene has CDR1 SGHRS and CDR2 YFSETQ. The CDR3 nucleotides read TGCGCCAGCAGCCCCTCCTCAGGGGGCAATCAGCCCCAGCATTTT. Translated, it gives CASSPSSGGNQPQHF.

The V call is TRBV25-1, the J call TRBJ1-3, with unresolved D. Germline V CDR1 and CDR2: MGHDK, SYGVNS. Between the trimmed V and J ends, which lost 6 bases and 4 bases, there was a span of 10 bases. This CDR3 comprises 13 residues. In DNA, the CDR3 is TGTGCCAGCAGGCTCCTCGGGGGAAACACCATATATTTT. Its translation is CASRLLGGNTIYF.

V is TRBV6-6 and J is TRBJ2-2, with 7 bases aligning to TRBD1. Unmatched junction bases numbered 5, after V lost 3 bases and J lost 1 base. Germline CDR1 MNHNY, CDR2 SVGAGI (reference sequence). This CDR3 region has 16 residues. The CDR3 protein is CASSYPWTGNTGELFF. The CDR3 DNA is TGTGCCAGCAGTTATCCTTGGACAGGGAACACCGGGGAGCTGTTTTTT.

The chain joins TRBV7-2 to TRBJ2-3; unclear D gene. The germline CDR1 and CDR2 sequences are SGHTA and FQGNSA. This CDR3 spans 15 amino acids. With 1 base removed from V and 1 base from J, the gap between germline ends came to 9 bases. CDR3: CASSLGAGGTDTQYF. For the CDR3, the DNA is TGTGCCAGCAGCTTAGGGGCCGGCGGCACAGATACGCAGTATTTT. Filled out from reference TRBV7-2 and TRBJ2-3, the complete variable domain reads GAGVSQSPSNKVTEKGKDVELRCDPISGHTALYWYRQSLGQGLEFLIYFQGNSAPDKSGLPSDRFSAERTGGSVSTLTIQRTQQEDSAVYLCASSLGAGGTDTQYFGPGTRLTVL.

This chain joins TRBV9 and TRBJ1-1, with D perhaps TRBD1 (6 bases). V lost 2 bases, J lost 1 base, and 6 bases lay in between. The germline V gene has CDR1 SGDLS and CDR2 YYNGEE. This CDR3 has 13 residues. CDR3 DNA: TGTGCCAGCAGCGTGACAGGGAACACTGAAGCTTTCTTT. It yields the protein CASSVTGNTEAFF.

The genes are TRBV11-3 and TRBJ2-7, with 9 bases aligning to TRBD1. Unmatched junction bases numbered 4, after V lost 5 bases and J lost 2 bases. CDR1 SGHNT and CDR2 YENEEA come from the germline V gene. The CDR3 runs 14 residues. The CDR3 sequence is CASSPWDRAYEQYF. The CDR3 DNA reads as TGTGCCAGCAGCCCCTGGGACAGGGCCTACGAGCAGTACTTC.

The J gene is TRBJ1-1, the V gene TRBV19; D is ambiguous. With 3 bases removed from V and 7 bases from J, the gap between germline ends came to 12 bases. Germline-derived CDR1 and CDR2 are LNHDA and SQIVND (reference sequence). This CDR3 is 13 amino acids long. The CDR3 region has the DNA TGTGCCAGTAGTATTACGCGTCCACTTGAAGCTTTCTTT. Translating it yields CASSITRPLEAFF.

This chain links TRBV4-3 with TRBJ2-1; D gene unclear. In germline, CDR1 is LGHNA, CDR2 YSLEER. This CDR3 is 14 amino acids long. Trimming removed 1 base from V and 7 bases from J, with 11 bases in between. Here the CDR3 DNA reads TGCGCCAGCAGCCAAGGAGCCAGAGCGAATGAGCAGTTCTTC. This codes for CASSQGARANEQFF.

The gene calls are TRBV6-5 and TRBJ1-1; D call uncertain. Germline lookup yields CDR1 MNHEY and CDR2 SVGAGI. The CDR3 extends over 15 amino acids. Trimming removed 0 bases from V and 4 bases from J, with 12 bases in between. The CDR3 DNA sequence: TGTGCCAGCAGTTACTCCCCAGTTCGGAGCACTGAAGCTTTCTTT. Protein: CASSYSPVRSTEAFF.

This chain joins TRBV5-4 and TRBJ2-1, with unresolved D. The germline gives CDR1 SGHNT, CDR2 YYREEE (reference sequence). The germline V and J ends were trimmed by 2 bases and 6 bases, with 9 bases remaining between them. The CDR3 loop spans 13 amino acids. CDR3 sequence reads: CASSFGPPNEQFF. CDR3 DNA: TGTGCCAGCAGCTTTGGCCCCCCCAATGAGCAGTTCTTC. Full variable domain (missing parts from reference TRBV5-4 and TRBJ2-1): ETGVTQSPTHLIKTRGQQVTLRCSSQSGHNTVSWYQQALGQGPQFIFQYYREEENGRGNFPPRFSGLQFPNYSSELNVNALELDDSALYLCASSFGPPNEQFFGPGTRLTVL.

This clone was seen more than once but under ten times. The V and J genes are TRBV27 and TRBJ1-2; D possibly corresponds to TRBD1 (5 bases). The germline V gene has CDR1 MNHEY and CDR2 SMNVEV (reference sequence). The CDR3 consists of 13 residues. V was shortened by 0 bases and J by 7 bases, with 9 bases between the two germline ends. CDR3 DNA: TGTGCCAGCAGTTTATCGGGGGGTGGTGGCTACACCTTC. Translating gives CASSLSGGGGYTF.

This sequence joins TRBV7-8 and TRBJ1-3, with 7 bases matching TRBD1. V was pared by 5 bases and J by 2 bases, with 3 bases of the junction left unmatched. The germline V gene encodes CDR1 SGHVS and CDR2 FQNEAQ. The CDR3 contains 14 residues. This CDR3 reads CASSIQGPGNTIYF. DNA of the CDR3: TGTGCCAGCAGCATACAGGGGCCTGGAAACACCATATATTTT.

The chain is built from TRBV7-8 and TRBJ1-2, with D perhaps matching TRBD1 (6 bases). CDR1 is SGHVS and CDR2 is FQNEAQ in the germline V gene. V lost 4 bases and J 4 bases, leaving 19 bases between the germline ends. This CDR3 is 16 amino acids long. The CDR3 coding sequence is TGTGCCAGCAGCTCCCAGGGGCTACAGGGAATCTATGGCTACACCTTC. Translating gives CASSSQGLQGIYGYTF.

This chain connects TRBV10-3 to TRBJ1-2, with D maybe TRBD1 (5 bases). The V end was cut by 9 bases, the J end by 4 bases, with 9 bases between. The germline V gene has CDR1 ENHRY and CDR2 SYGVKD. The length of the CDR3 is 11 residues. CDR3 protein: CAMGGTYGYTF. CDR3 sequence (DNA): TGTGCCATGGGGGGAACCTATGGCTACACCTTC.

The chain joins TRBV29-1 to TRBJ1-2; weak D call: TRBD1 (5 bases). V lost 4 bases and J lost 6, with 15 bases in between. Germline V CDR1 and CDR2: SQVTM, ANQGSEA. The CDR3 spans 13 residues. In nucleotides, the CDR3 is TGCAGCGTTGTACTCCCAGGGTTTAATGGCTACACCTTC. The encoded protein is CSVVLPGFNGYTF.

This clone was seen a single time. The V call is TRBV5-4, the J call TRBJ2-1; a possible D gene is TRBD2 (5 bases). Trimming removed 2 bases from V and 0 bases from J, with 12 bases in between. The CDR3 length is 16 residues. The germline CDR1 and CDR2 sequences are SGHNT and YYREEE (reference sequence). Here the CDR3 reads CASSFPQRSSYNEQFF. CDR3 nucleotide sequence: TGTGCCAGCAGCTTCCCCCAGCGGAGCTCCTACAATGAGCAGTTCTTC.

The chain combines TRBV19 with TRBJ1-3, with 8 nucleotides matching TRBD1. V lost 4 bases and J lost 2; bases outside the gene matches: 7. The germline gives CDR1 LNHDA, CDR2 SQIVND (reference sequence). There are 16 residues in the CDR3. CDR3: CASSTDRDFAGNTIYF. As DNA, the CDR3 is TGTGCCAGTAGTACGGACAGGGATTTTGCTGGAAACACCATATATTTT.

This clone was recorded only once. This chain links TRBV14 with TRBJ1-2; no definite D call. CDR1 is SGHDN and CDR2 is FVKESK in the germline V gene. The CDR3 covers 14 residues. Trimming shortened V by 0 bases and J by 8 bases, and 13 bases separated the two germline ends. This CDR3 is CASSQERLPLGYTF. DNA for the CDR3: TGTGCCAGCAGCCAAGAGAGGCTTCCGTTGGGCTACACCTTC.

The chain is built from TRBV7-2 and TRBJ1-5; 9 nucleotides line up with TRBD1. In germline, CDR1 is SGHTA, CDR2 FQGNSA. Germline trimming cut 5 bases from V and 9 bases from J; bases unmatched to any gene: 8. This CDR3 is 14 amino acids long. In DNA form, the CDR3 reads TGTGCCAGCAGCCCCGACAGGGGGGATCCGCCCCAGCATTTT. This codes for CASSPDRGDPPQHF.

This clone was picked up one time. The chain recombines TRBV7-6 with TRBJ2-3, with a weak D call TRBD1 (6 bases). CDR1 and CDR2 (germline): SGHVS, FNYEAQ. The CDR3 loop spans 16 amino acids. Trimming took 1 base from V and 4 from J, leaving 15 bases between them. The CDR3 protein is CASSLGGRGTSDTQYF. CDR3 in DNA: TGTGCCAGCAGCTTAGGAGGCAGGGGTACATCAGATACGCAGTATTTT.

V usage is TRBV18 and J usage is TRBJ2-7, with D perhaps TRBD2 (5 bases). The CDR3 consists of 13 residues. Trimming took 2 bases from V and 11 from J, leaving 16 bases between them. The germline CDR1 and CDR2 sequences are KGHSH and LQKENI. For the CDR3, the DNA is TGTGCCAGCTCACCAGTTGTCCAGGCCGGGGAGTACTTC. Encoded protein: CASSPVVQAGEYF. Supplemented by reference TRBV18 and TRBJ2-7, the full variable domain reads NAGVMQNPRHLVRRRGQEARLRCSPMKGHSHVYWYRQLPEEGLKFMVYLQKENIIDESGMPKERFSAEFPKEGPSILRIQQVVRGDSAAYFCASSPVVQAGEYFGPGTRLTVT.

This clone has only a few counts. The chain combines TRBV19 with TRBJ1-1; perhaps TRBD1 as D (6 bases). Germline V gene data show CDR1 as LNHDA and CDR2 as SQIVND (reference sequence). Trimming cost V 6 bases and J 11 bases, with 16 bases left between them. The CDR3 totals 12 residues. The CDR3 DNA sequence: TGTGCCAGTAGCGAGGGGGGGGTTGGTGCTTTCTTT. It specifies CASSEGGVGAFF.

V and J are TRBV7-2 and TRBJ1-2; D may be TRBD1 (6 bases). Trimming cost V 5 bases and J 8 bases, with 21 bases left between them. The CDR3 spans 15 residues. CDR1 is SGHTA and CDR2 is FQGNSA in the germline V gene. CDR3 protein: CASSAAPNRARGYTF. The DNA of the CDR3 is TGTGCCAGCAGCGCCGCCCCTAACAGGGCACGGGGCTACACCTTC.

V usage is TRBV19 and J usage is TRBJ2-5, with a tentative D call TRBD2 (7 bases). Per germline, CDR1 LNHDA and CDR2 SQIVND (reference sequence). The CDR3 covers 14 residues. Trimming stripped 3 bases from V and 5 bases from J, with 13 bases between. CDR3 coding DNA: TGTGCCAGTAGTATGGCGGGGGCTCGGGAGACCCAGTACTTC. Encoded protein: CASSMAGARETQYF.

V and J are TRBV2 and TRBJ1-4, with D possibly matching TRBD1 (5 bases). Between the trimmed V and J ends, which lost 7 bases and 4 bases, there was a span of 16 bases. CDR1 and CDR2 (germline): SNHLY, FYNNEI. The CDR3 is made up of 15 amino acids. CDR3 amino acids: CASTFPDSLNEKLFF. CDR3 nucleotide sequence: TGTGCCAGCACCTTCCCCGACAGTCTTAATGAAAAACTGTTTTTT.

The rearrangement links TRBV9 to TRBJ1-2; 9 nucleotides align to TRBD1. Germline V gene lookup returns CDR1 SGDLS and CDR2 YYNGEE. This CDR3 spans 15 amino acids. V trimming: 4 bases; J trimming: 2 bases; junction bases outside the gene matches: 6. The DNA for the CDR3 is TGTGCCAGCAGCCTTAGGACAGGGGCCAACTATGGCTACACCTTC. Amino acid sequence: CASSLRTGANYGYTF. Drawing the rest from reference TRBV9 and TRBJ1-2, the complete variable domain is DSGVTQTPKHLITATGQRVTLRCSPRSGDLSVYWYQQSLDQGLQFLIQYYNGEERAKGNILERFSAQQFPDLHSELNLSSLELGDSALYFCASSLRTGANYGYTFGSGTRLTVV.